These 28 T cell receptor beta chains were sequenced from one sample in a study of Tregs in tolerant kidney transplant recipients. Some clones are missing from TCRdb's copy, which holds only in-frame ones; the method was immunoSEQ multiplex PCR. The table shows fewer than 80,000 clones, with 95% to 98% occurring only once. The sample in question was CD4+ T cells from blood, obtained before the transplant. The receptors derive from a human donor who received a combined kidney and bone marrow transplant.

CDR3 nucleotides: TGTGCCAGCAGCCGAACCGGTTATTTACAGGGGGCCAAAAACATTCAGTACTTC. Encoded protein: CASSRTGYLQGAKNIQYF. V gene TRBV7-2 combines with J gene TRBJ2-4; 7 bases agree with TRBD1. The J segment lost 1 base and the V segment lost 5 bases, leaving 14 bases of the junction unmatched. CDR3 size: 18 residues. Germline V lookup: CDR1 SGHTA, CDR2 FQGNSA. The whole variable domain, remainder taken from reference TRBV7-2 and TRBJ2-4, is GAGVSQSPSNKVTEKGKDVELRCDPISGHTALYWYRQSLGQGLEFLIYFQGNSAPDKSGLPSDRFSAERTGGSVSTLTIQRTQQEDSAVYLCASSRTGYLQGAKNIQYFGAGTRLSVL.

The chain employs TRBV7-3 and TRBJ2-7, with 8 bases matching TRBD2. The CDR3 is made up of 13 amino acids. The ends lost 3 bases at V and 4 bases at J; junction bases unmatched: 2. Germline V gene sequence: CDR1 SGHTA, CDR2 FQGTGA. The CDR3 spells CASSFKRGYEQYF. The CDR3, as DNA: TGTGCCAGCAGCTTCAAGCGGGGGTACGAGCAGTACTTC.

The chain carries TRBV6-1 and TRBJ1-1, with 7 bases matching TRBD1. Germline assignment: CDR1 MNHNS and CDR2 SASEGT. This CDR3 spans 14 amino acids. With V trimmed by 2 bases and J by 1 base, 1 base remained unmatched. This chain's CDR3 is CASSENRGNTEAFF. DNA of the CDR3: TGTGCCAGCAGTGAAAACAGGGGGAACACTGAAGCTTTCTTT.

This clone was recorded only once. The chain employs TRBV25-1 and TRBJ1-5; unclear D gene. V shed 8 bases and J shed 3 bases, with 17 bases lying between them. This CDR3 contains 15 residues. Germline V lookup: CDR1 MGHDK, CDR2 SYGVNS. CDR3: CASRETGLDNQPQHF. CDR3 sequence (DNA): TGTGCCAGCCGAGAGACGGGGTTGGACAATCAGCCCCAGCATTTT.

This clone has a single count. This chain connects TRBV6-5 to TRBJ2-7; no firm D call. Germline V gene data show CDR1 as MNHEY and CDR2 as SVGAGI. This CDR3 region has 15 residues. V shed 1 base and J shed 3 bases, with 13 bases lying between them. CDR3 protein: CASSYLTGNFYEQYF. CDR3 in DNA: TGTGCCAGCAGTTACTTGACGGGTAATTTCTACGAGCAGTACTTC.

This chain connects TRBV4-3 to TRBJ2-6, with D maybe TRBD1 (6 bases). Trimming pared 4 bases from V and 1 base from J, leaving 11 bases between. Germline values: CDR1 LGHNA, CDR2 YSLEER. The CDR3 is made up of 16 amino acids. CDR3 nucleotides: TGCGCCAGCAGCCCCCAACAGGGTTCTGGGGCCAACGTCCTGACTTTC. This sequence encodes CASSPQQGSGANVLTF.

This clone came up once. The J gene is TRBJ2-7, the V gene TRBV7-3, with 7 bases identical to TRBD1. After removal of 3 bases from V and 5 bases from J, the junction contained 4 bases not matched to a gene. This CDR3 contains 13 residues. The germline gives CDR1 SGHTA, CDR2 FQGTGA. The CDR3 nucleotides read TGTGCCAGCAGCTTGACAGGGTTGGACGAGCAGTACTTC. Translation gives CASSLTGLDEQYF.

The CDR3 nucleotides are TGCGCCAGCAGCCCCGTACTGATGAACACTGAAGCTTTCTTT. It encodes CASSPVLMNTEAFF. This chain connects TRBV4-1 to TRBJ1-1, with no clear D. Trimming removed 4 bases at V and 0 bases at J, with 9 bases between. The CDR3 is 14 amino acids. Germline V gene lookup returns CDR1 MGHRA and CDR2 YSYEKL.

This clone has only one observation. This rearrangement joins TRBV5-3 to TRBJ1-1, with D possibly TRBD1 on 6 matching bases. TRBV5-3 is an ORF, with its function uncertain. V lost 2 bases and J 2 bases, leaving 13 bases between the germline ends. The CDR3 sequence is 15 residues long. The CDR3 sequence is CARSLPGQFNTEAFF. The CDR3 coding sequence is TGTGCCAGAAGCTTACCTGGACAGTTTAACACTGAAGCTTTCTTT.

The chain recombines TRBV19 with TRBJ1-1; D remains ambiguous. Germline CDR1 LNHDA, CDR2 SQIVND (reference sequence). Trimming took 2 bases from V and 3 from J, leaving 7 bases between them. The CDR3 is 13 residues long. CDR3 sequence reads: CASSITRDTEAFF. Here the CDR3 DNA reads TGTGCCAGTAGTATAACTCGGGACACTGAAGCTTTCTTT.

The V gene is TRBV18, the J gene TRBJ2-1, with D possibly being TRBD2 (6 bases). Germline CDR1 and CDR2: KGHSH and LQKENI. The V gene lost 2 bases and the J gene lost 0 bases, with 17 bases spanning the gap. The CDR3 sequence is 18 residues long. The CDR3 bases are TGTGCCAGCTCACCAGGCATATTTAGCGGATTCTCCTACAATGAGCAGTTCTTC. Encoded protein: CASSPGIFSGFSYNEQFF.

This chain uses TRBV5-1 with TRBJ2-2, with TRBD1 identical over 7 bases. The germline gives CDR1 SGHRS, CDR2 YFSETQ. After removal of 4 bases from V and 4 bases from J, the junction contained 4 bases not matched to a gene. This CDR3 has 14 amino acids. CDR3 bases: TGCGCCAGCAGCACCGGACAGGCCACCGGGGAGCTGTTTTTT. Translating it yields CASSTGQATGELFF.

The rearrangement uses TRBV7-2 and TRBJ1-1; D gene unclear. This CDR3 is 15 amino acids long. Germline lookup yields CDR1 SGHTA and CDR2 FQGNSA. The V and J ends lost 5 bases and 4 bases respectively, with 17 bases between them. The CDR3 DNA reads as TGTGCCAGCAGCCCCATCTCAGCGCGGGGCACTGAAGCTTTCTTT. Translation gives CASSPISARGTEAFF.

This chain links TRBV10-1 with TRBJ1-6; D gene unclear. This CDR3 has 14 amino acids. Germline V gene data show CDR1 as WNHNN and CDR2 as SYGVQD (reference sequence). CDR3 DNA sequence: TGCTCATGGTACTTGGAGGGTATTATTTCACCCCTCCACTTT. Its translation is CSWYLEGIISPLHF.

V and J are TRBV12-5 and TRBJ2-5; D is ambiguous. Trimming took 5 bases from V and 4 from J, leaving 11 bases between them. The CDR3 consists of 13 residues. Germline loops: CDR1 LGHNT, CDR2 FRNRAP. The CDR3 protein is CASGQAGLETQYF. CDR3 nucleotides: TGTGCTAGTGGTCAAGCAGGCCTAGAGACCCAGTACTTC.

The CDR3 here is CASSSTENTGGTEAFF. The DNA of the CDR3 is TGTGCCAGCAGCTCAACCGAGAATACAGGGGGCACTGAAGCTTTCTTT. The V call is TRBV7-9, the J call TRBJ1-1; 8 positions agree with TRBD1. Germline CDR1 reads SEHNR; CDR2 reads FQNEAQ (reference sequence). The CDR3 extends over 16 amino acids. Trimming cost V 4 bases and J 4 bases; bases outside gene matches: 11. The whole variable domain, remainder taken from reference TRBV7-9 and TRBJ1-1, is DTGVSQNPRHKITKRGQNVTFRCDPISEHNRLYWYRQTLGQGPEFLTYFQNEAQLEKSRLLSDRFSAERPKGSFSTLEIQRTEQGDSAMYLCASSSTENTGGTEAFFGQGTRLTVV.

The chain combines TRBV7-9 with TRBJ2-3; possibly TRBD2 for D (6 bases). The CDR3 is made up of 15 amino acids. Germline loops: CDR1 SEHNR, CDR2 FQNEAQ (reference sequence). The ends were cut back, 2 bases at V and 1 base at J, with 10 bases in the middle. CDR3 sequence reads: CASSLFGSGTDTQYF. In DNA, the CDR3 is TGTGCCAGCAGCTTATTCGGGAGCGGCACAGATACGCAGTATTTT.

The chain is built from TRBV29-1 and TRBJ2-1; TRBD2 matches at 8 bases. The V gene's germline CDR1 is SQVTM and CDR2 ANQGSEA. The CDR3 runs 15 residues. Germline trimming cut 1 base from V and 2 bases from J; bases unmatched to any gene: 4. The CDR3 protein is CSVEASGGPYNEQFF. The DNA for the CDR3 is TGCAGCGTTGAAGCCAGCGGGGGACCCTACAATGAGCAGTTCTTC.

This chain links TRBV7-8 with TRBJ2-1, with 9 bases fitting TRBD2. There are 19 residues in the CDR3. The germline CDR1 and CDR2 sequences are SGHVS and FQNEAQ. With V trimmed by 5 bases and J by 5 bases, 19 bases remained unmatched. The CDR3 sequence: CASSVLLAGQTRTDNEQFF. CDR3 nucleotides: TGTGCCAGCAGCGTTTTACTAGCGGGCCAAACCCGGACCGACAATGAGCAGTTCTTC. Variable domain in full (rest from reference TRBV7-8 and TRBJ2-1): GAGVSQSPRYKVAKRGQDVALRCDPISGHVSLFWYQQALGQGPEFLTYFQNEAQLDKSGLPSDRFFAERPEGSVSTLKIQRTQQEDSAVYLCASSVLLAGQTRTDNEQFFGPGTRLTVL.

This clone is a singleton in its sample. The chain couples TRBV25-1 to TRBJ2-1; D might be TRBD2 (6 bases). In germline, CDR1 is MGHDK, CDR2 SYGVNS. The CDR3 is made up of 15 amino acids. V was shortened by 1 base and J by 5 bases, with 12 bases between the two germline ends. This CDR3 reads CASSESGSGHNEQFF. The CDR3 DNA is TGTGCCAGCAGTGAATCAGGCAGCGGGCACAATGAGCAGTTCTTC.

The J gene is TRBJ2-3, the V gene TRBV11-2; D gene ambiguous. Germline values: CDR1 SGHAT, CDR2 FQNNGV. This CDR3 contains 14 residues. Trimming shortened V by 5 bases and J by 0 bases, and 9 bases separated the two germline ends. DNA for the CDR3: TGTGCCAGCAGCCTACTCATTAGCACAGATACGCAGTATTTT. Its protein is CASSLLISTDTQYF.

This chain uses TRBV9 with TRBJ2-1; TRBD2 is a possible D gene (6 bases). Looked up from germline, CDR1 is SGDLS and CDR2 is YYNGEE. Trimming took 0 bases from V and 6 from J, leaving 13 bases between them. The CDR3 contains 15 residues. CDR3 in DNA: TGTGCCAGCAGCGTAGACGGGACTCAGGGCAATGAGCAGTTCTTC. Residues: CASSVDGTQGNEQFF.

This chain joins TRBV5-1 and TRBJ2-5, with D perhaps matching TRBD2 (8 bases). V lost 4 bases and J lost 11, with 21 bases in between. The CDR3 is 14 amino acids. CDR1 and CDR2 from the germline V gene are SGHRS and YFSETQ. In DNA, the CDR3 is TGCGCCAGCAGCCCGGGGGGGACAGCAGAAGAGCAGTACTTC. Protein: CASSPGGTAEEQYF.

The chain recombines TRBV30 with TRBJ2-4; perhaps TRBD2 as D (5 bases). The CDR3 loop spans 15 amino acids. Trimming shortened V by 0 bases and J by 3 bases, and 12 bases separated the two germline ends. CDR1 GTSNPN and CDR2 SVGIG come from the germline V gene (reference sequence). The DNA of the CDR3 is TGTGCCTGGAGTGTACAAGGGAGAGGCAAAAACATTCAGTACTTC. Residues: CAWSVQGRGKNIQYF.

With regard to this clone: Other DNA variants within this sample encode the same CDR3. The J gene is TRBJ1-1, the V gene TRBV2; D might be TRBD1 (5 bases). The germline V gene encodes CDR1 SNHLY and CDR2 FYNNEI. The CDR3 covers 16 residues. V was shortened by 1 base and J by 1 base, with 13 bases between the two germline ends. The CDR3 spells CASSEGGGGENTEAFF. The CDR3 nucleotides read TGTGCCAGCAGTGAAGGGGGCGGGGGGGAGAACACTGAAGCTTTCTTT.

The chain combines TRBV30 with TRBJ1-3, with 8 bases that match TRBD1. With 2 bases clipped from V and 0 bases from J, the junction kept 3 bases outside the gene matches. CDR3 size: 15 residues. Germline CDR1 and CDR2: GTSNPN and SVGIG (reference sequence). The CDR3 DNA reads TGTGCCTGGAGTCGACAGGGGATCTCTGGAAACACCATATATTTT. This encodes CAWSRQGISGNTIYF.

The chain couples TRBV10-3 to TRBJ2-1; 13 bases line up with TRBD2. The trim removed 6 bases at V and 8 bases at J, leaving 10 bases unmatched. The germline gives CDR1 ENHRY, CDR2 SYGVKD. The CDR3 extends over 16 amino acids. The CDR3 coding sequence is TGTGCCATCAGGAAACGGACTAGCGGGAGTCTCGATGAGCAGTTCTTC. Translated, it gives CAIRKRTSGSLDEQFF.

The V and J genes are TRBV27 and TRBJ1-1; D not certain. The CDR3 extends over 15 amino acids. Germline CDR1 reads MNHEY; CDR2 reads SMNVEV (reference sequence). V shed 0 bases and J shed 5 bases, with 13 bases lying between them. CDR3 residues: CASSLSSKTGTEAFF. CDR3 coding DNA: TGTGCCAGCAGTTTATCGTCAAAGACGGGGACTGAAGCTTTCTTT.